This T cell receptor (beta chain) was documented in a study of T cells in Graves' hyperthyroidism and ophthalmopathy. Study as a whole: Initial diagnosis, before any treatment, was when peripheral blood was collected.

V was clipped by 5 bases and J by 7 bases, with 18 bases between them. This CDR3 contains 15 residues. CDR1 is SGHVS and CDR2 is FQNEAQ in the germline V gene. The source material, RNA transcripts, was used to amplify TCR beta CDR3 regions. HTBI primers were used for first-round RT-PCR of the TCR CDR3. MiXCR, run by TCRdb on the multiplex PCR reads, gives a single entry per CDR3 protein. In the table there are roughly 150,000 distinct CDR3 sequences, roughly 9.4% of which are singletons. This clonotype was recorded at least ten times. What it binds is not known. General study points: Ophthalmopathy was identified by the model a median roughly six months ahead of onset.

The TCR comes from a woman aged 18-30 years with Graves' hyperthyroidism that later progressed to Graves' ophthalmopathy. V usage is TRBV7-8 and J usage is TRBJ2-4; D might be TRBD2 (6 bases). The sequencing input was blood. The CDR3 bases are TGTGCCAGCAGCCATGGCGGGGTAATGGCGAACATTCAGTACTTC. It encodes CASSHGGVMANIQYF.